This T cell receptor beta chain stems from a study of blood T cell repertoires in COVID-19. Across the whole study: Acute and convalescent COVID-19 specimens originated in the United States, Italy and Spain. The analysed material was cDNA or gDNA that came from T cells, B-cell-depleted T cells, or PBMCs.

Residents of approximately 25 US areas, aged about 18 to 95 years, made up the participants. Self-reported history from a screening survey and questionnaire set each donor's cohort. Clones were sequenced by immunoSEQ multiplex PCR, and TCRdb holds only the in-frame ones, with some missing. This repertoire shows 200,000 to 250,000 clones, about 82% found once; its top ten account for about 2.1%. The CDR3 covers 14 residues. Per the germline V gene, CDR1 is MDHEN and CDR2 is SYDVKM. The V end was cut by 5 bases, the J end by 3 bases, with 13 bases between. Input material: PBMCs or T cells enriched from blood (not recorded which). The sequence came from a woman aged 45-65 years who had recovered from COVID-19. This rearrangement joins TRBV28 to TRBJ1-1; possibly TRBD1 for D (5 bases). CDR3 sequence (DNA): TGTGCCAGCAGTGCCCGGACGGGGGACACTGAAGCTTTCTTT. Its translation is CASSARTGDTEAFF.